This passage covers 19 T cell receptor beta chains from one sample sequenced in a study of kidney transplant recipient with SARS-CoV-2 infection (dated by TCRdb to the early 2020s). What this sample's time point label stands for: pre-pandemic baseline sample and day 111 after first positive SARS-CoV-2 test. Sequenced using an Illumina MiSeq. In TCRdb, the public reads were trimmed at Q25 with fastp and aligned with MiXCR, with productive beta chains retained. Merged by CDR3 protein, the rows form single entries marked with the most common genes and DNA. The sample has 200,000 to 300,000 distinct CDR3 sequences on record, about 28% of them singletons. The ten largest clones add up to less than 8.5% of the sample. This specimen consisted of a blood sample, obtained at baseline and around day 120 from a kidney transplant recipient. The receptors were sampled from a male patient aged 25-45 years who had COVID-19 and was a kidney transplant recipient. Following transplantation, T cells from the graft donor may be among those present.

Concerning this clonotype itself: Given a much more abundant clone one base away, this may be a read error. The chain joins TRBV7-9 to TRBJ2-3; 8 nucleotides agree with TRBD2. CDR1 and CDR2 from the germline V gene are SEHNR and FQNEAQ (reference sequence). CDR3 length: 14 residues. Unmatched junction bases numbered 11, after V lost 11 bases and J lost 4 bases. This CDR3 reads CAGPTGGPADTQYF. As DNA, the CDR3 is TGTGCCGGCCCCACGGGAGGGCCTGCAGATACGCAGTATTTT.

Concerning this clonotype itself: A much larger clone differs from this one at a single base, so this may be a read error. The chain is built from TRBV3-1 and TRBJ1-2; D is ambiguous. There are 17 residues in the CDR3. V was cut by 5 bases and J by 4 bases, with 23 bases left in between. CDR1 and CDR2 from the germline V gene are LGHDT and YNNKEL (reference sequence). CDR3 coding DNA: TGTGCCAGCAGCGATACGGCCACCCCTCGAAAGACCTATGGCTACACCTTC. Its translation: CASSDTATPRKTYGYTF. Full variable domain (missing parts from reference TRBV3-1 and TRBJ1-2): DTAVSQTPKYLVTQMGNDKSIKCEQNLGHDTMYWYKQDSKKFLKIMFSYNNKELIINETVPNRFSPKSPDKAHLNLHINSLELGDSAVYFCASSDTATPRKTYGYTFGSGTRLTVV.

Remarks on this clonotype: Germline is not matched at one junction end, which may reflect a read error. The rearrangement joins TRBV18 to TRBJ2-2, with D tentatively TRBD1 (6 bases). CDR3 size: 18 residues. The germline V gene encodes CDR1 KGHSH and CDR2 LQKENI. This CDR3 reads CASSPLRMNRELHRGAVF. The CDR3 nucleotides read TGTGCCAGCTCACCGTTACGGATGAACAGGGAATTACACCGGGGAGCTGTTTTT.

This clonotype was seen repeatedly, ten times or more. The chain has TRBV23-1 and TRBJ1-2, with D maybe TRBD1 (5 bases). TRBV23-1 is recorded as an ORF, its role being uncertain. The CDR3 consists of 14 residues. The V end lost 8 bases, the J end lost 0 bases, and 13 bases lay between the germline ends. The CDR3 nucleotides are TGCGCCAGCTGCCCGGGACCCGCTAACTATGGCTACACCTTC. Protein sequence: CASCPGPANYGYTF.

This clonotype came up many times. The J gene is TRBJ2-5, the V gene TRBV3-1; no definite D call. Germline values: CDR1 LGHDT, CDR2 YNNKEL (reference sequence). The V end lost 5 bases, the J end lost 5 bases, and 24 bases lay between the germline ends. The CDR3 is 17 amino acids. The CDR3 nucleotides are TGTGCCAGCAGCTGGACGATTCCCATTTCTTTCTCTGAGACCCAGTACTTC. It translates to CASSWTIPISFSETQYF.

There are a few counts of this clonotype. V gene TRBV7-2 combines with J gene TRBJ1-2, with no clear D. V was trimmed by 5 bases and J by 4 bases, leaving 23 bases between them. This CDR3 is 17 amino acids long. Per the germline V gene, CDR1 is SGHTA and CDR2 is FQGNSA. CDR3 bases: TGTGCCAGCAGCGATATGGGCAGAGACGGAAAGACCTATGGCTACACCTTC. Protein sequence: CASSDMGRDGKTYGYTF. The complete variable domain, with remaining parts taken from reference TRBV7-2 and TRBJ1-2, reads GAGVSQSPSNKVTEKGKDVELRCDPISGHTALYWYRQSLGQGLEFLIYFQGNSAPDKSGLPSDRFSAERTGGSVSTLTIQRTQQEDSAVYLCASSDMGRDGKTYGYTFGSGTRLTVV.

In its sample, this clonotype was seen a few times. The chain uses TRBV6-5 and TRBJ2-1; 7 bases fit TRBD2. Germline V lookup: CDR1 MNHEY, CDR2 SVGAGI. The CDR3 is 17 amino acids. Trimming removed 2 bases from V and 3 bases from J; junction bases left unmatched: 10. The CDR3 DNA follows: TGTGCCAGCAGTTACACGGCGGGAGCGGTATACTACAATGAGCAGTTCTTC. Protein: CASSYTAGAVYYNEQFF.

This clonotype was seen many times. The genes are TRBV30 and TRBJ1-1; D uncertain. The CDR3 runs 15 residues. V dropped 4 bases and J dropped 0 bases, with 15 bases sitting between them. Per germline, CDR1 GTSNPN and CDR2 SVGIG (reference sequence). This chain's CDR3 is CAWTNRATLNTEAFF. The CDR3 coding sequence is TGTGCCTGGACCAACCGGGCGACTCTGAACACTGAAGCTTTCTTT.

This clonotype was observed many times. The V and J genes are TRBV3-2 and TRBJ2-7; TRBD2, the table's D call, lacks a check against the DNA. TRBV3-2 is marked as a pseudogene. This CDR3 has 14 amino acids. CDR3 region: CASSQVGREGEQYF. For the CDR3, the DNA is TGTGCCAGCAGCCAAGTGGGCAGGGAGGGCGAGCAGTACTTC.

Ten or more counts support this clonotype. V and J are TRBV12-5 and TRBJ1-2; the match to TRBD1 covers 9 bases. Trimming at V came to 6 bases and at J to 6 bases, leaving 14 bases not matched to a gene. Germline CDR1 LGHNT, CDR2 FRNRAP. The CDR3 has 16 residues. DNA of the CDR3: TGTGCTAGTGGCCAACCTCCGGGACAGGGTACGGATGGCTACACCTTC. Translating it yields CASGQPPGQGTDGYTF.

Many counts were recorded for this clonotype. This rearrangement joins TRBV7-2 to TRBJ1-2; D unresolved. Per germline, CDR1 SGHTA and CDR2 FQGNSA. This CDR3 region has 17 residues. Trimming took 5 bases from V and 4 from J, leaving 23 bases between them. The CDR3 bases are TGTGCCAGCAGCGGGCAAAACAGAGACGGAAAGACCTATGGCTACACCTTC. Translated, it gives CASSGQNRDGKTYGYTF.

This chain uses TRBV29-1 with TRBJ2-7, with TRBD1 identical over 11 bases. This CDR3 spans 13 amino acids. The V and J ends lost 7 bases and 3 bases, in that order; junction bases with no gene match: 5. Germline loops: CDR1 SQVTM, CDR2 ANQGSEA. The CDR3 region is CSATGTGGYEQYF. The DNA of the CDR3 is TGCAGCGCTACCGGGACAGGGGGCTACGAGCAGTACTTC.

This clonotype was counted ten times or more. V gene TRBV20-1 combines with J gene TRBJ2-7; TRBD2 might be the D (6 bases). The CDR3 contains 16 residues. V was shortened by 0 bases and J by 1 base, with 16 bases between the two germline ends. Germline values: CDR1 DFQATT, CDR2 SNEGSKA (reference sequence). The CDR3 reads CSARDGAPSESYEQYF. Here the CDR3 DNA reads TGCAGTGCTAGAGATGGTGCCCCTAGCGAATCCTACGAGCAGTACTTC.

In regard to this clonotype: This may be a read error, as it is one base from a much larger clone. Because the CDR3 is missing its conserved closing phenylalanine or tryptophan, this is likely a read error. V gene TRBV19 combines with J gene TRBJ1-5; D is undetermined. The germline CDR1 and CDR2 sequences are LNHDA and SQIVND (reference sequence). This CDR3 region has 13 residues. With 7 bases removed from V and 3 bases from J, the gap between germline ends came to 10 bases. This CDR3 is CASKTAVNQPQHS. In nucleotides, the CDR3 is TGTGCCAGTAAGACGGCCGTCAATCAGCCCCAGCATTCT.

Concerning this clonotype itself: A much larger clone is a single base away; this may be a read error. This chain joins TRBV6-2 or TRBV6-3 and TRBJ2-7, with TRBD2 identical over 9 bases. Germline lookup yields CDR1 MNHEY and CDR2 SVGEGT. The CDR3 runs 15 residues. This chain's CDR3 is CVSTGRGGDPYEQYF. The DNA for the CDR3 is TGTGTCAGCACTGGGCGCGGGGGGGATCCCTACGAGCAGTACTTC.

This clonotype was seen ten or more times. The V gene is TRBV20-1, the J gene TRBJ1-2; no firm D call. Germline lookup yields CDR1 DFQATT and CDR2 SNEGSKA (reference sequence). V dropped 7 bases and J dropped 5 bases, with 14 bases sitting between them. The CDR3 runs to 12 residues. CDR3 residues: CSGKSVFYGYTF. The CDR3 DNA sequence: TGCAGTGGCAAAAGCGTCTTTTATGGCTACACCTTC.

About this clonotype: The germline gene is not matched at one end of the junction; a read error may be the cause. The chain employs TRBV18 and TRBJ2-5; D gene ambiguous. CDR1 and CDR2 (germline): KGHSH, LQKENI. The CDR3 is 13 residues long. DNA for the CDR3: TGTGCCAGCTCACCGCGCAGACAAGGGACCCAGTACTTC. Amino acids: CASSPRRQGTQYF.

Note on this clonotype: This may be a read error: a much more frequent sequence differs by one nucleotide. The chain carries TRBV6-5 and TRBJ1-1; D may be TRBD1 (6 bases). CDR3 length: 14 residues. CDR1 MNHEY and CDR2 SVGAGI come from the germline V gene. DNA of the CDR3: TGTGCCAGCAGTTACTGGGGGGCGAACACTAAAGCTTTCTTT. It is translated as CASSYWGANTKAFF.

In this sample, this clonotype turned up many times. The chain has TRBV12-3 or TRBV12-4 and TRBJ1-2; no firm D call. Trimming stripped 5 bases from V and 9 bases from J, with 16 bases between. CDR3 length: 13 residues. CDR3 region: CASSTLMGGSYTF. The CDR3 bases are TGTGCCAGCAGTACCCTTATGGGCGGGAGCTACACCTTC.